This T cell receptor (beta chain) is drawn from a study of blood T cells in healthy people across ages. Whole-study findings and limits: Greater diversity and more naive CD4+ cells were seen in long-lived donors than in aged donors.

The CDR3 totals 15 residues. Germline V CDR1 and CDR2: MNHEY, SMNVEV (reference sequence). V dropped 10 bases and J dropped 11; count of bases not matched to a gene: 15. Alongside a J-beta primer mix, a sample-barcoded 5' primer served in a second PCR lasting about 7 to 11 cycles. Each cDNA was tagged by a template-switch adaptor containing 12 random nucleotides. TCRdb redid the calling of the 5' RACE reads with MiXCR, one entry per CDR3 protein. Among around 990,000 distinct CDR3 sequences listed, more than 30% were seen once. Worth noting for this clonotype: Its specificity is unknown.

This clonotype originated in a man in his late teens or twenties in good health. Sequenced input: blood. The chain couples TRBV27 to TRBJ2-5; 14 positions agree with TRBD2. The CDR3 protein is CAISATSGGADEQYF. CDR3 nucleotides: TGTGCCATCTCTGCGACTAGCGGGGGGGCGGATGAGCAGTACTTC.